This TCR beta chain was documented in a study of PD-1 blockade in mismatch repair-deficient tumors. Study as a whole: Enrolled about 2013-2016, patients had progressing, pretreated mismatch repair-deficient cancers of 12 to 13 types.

Here immunoSEQ multiplex PCR was the method, and the copy in TCRdb shows in-frame clones only, minus some. This sample has roughly 53,000 clones, with more than 75% found just once. Worth noting for this clone: Its antigen is still unknown.

The TCR-sequenced patients were three responders to pembrolizumab. With 3 bases removed from V and 6 bases from J, the gap between germline ends came to 9 bases. The germline V gene encodes CDR1 MNHEY and CDR2 SMNVEV (reference sequence). The CDR3 contains 13 residues. Study-level points and caveats: Rapid post-treatment expansion, then contraction, generally preceding radiologic response, marked tumor-resident clones.

The receptor's source is an adult with mismatch repair-deficient cancer. The chain recombines TRBV27 with TRBJ1-5; a possible D gene is TRBD1 (6 bases). The source was peripheral blood, collected 4 weeks after starting pembrolizumab. CDR3 in DNA: TGTGCCAGCAGTTTCACAGGGCTTCAGCCCCAGCATTTT. It codes for CASSFTGLQPQHF.